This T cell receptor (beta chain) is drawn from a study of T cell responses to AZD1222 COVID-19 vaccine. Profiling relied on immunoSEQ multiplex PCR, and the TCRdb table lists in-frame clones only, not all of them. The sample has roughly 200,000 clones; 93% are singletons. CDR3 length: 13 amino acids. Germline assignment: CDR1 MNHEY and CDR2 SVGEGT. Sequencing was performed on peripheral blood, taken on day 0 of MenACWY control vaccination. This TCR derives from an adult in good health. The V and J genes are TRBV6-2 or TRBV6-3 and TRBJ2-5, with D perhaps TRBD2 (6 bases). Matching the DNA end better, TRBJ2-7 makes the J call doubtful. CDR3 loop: CASSGTGPYEQYF. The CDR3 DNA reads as TGTGCCAGCAGTGGGACTGGACCCTACGAGCAGTACTTC.